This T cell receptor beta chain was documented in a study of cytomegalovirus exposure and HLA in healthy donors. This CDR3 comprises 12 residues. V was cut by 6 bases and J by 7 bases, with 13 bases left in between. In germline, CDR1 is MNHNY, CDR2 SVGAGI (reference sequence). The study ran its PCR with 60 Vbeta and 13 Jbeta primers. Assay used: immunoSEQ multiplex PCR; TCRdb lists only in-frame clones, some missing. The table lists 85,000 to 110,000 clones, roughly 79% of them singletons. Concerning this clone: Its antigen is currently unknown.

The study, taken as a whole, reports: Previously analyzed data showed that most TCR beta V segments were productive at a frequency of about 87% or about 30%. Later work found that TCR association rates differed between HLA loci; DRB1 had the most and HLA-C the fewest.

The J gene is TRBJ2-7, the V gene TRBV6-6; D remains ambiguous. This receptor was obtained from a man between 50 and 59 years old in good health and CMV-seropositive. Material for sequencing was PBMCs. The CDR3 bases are TGTGCCAGCAGCGCTACCTTCGTGGAGCAGTACTTC. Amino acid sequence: CASSATFVEQYF.